This T cell receptor (beta chain) emerged from a study of shared clonotypes between healthy human individuals. Overall study: Ranging from 18 to 49 in age, donors were a couple of women and three men. Findings and limits, study-wide: Represented diversity, genetic and exposure-history alike, was limited by few donors. The study generally estimated greater richness for naive than memory subsets.

About this clone itself: The antigen is undetermined. Other DNA sequences from this sample encode an identical CDR3 as well.

V lost 3 bases to trimming and J lost 4 bases; unmatched junction nucleotides: 8. Germline loops: CDR1 MNHEY, CDR2 SMNVEV (reference sequence). This CDR3 spans 15 amino acids. Libraries were prepared by immunoSEQ multiplex PCR; TCRdb keeps only in-frame clonotypes and omits some of them. Among under 2,000,000 clones listed, roughly 95% were seen once. CD45RO negativity and positive selection for CCR7 defined naive CD8 cells, a population that excluded terminally differentiated effector memory CD45RA+ cells. Sequences were obtained from naive CD8+ T cells sorted from blood. V gene TRBV27 combines with J gene TRBJ1-1; 7 bases fit TRBD1. The sequence was collected from a man younger than 35 in good health. The CDR3: CASSFQGGSVTEAFF. For the CDR3, the DNA is TGTGCCAGCAGTTTCCAGGGGGGCTCAGTCACTGAAGCTTTCTTT.